The 4 T cell receptor beta chains below come from one sample, sequenced in a study of T cells in Graves' hyperthyroidism and ophthalmopathy. Amplification targeted TCR beta CDR3 regions from RNA transcripts. An initial round of RT-PCR targeting the TCR CDR3 relied on the HTBI primer set. TCRdb analysed the multiplex PCR reads with MiXCR anew, one entry per CDR3 protein. The sample comprises around 760,000 distinct CDR3 sequences, 35% of which are singletons, and roughly 30% rests with the top ten. Sequencing was done on a sample of blood. The receptors were gathered from a woman aged 40 to 50 with Graves' hyperthyroidism.

This clonotype was observed a few times. The chain joins TRBV6-5 to TRBJ1-1; 9 bases line up with TRBD1. This CDR3 is built from 13 residues. J was trimmed by 7 bases and V by 2 bases; bases with no gene match: 2. Germline V gene data show CDR1 as MNHEY and CDR2 as SVGAGI. CDR3 bases: TGTGCCAGCAGTTACCGGGACAGGGTTGAAGCTTTCTTT. Encoded protein: CASSYRDRVEAFF.

This clonotype occurred many times. V usage is TRBV10-3 and J usage is TRBJ1-2, with 11 bases aligning to TRBD1. CDR1 and CDR2 (germline): ENHRY, SYGVKD. With V trimmed by 0 bases and J by 6 bases, 3 bases remained unmatched. The CDR3 is 15 amino acids. CDR3 in DNA: TGTGCCATCAGTGAGTCGGCGGGACAGGGGGATGGCTACACCTTC. This translates into CAISESAGQGDGYTF.

This clonotype was picked up many times. This chain links TRBV15 with TRBJ1-2; D is unclear. The CDR3 runs 11 residues. Germline CDR1 LNHNV, CDR2 YYDKDF (reference sequence). V lost 5 bases to trimming and J lost 6 bases, with 7 bases between them. CDR3 loop: CATSDLDGYTF. In DNA form, the CDR3 reads TGTGCCACCAGCGACCTCGATGGCTACACCTTC.

The chain carries TRBV7-2 and TRBJ1-1; TRBD1 is a possible D gene (5 bases). V was trimmed by 3 bases and J by 4 bases, leaving 15 bases between them. This CDR3 is 15 amino acids long. CDR1 is SGHTA, CDR2 FQGNSA, per germline. This CDR3 reads CASSLGTSGATEAFF. As DNA, the CDR3 is TGTGCCAGCAGCTTGGGGACTAGCGGAGCCACTGAAGCTTTCTTT.